This entry features one T cell receptor (beta chain) sequence. What it recognizes is unknown. No patient had received any treatment before thyroid surgery. In the original analysis: The study took CDR3 differences across clinicopathological groups and made a distant-metastasis classifier for papillary thyroid cancer from them. TCRdb re-clonotyped the PCR reads via MiXCR. For this entry, the V and J calls and clone size follow TCRdb and not the study's own pipeline. The sample holds more than 8,500 clones, 22% seen once. The sample is drawn from a study of metastatic and nonmetastatic thyroid tumors. Across the whole study: Samples came from malignant and benign thyroid patients, and repertoires were compared across blood and tumor or nodule tissue.

From germline, CDR1 is DFQATT and CDR2 SNEGSKA (reference sequence). The CDR3 covers 13 residues. V lost 6 bases and J lost 6; bases outside the gene matches: 9. Study-level results: As reported, TCR beta diversity in blood and tumor was significantly higher in malignant thyroid tumors than in benign nodules.

Sequenced material: adjacent normal tissue. The sequence was collected from a female donor with papillary thyroid cancer or a benign thyroid nodule (not recorded which). Some clones in this sample may be carry-over from other donors' samples. The chain uses TRBV20-1 and TRBJ2-5, with 8 nucleotides matching TRBD1. CDR3 loop: CSATDRGVKTQYF. For the CDR3, the DNA is TGCAGTGCAACCGACAGGGGAGTGAAGACCCAGTACTTC.